Each of the 18 T cell receptor beta chains below was sequenced from the same sample in a study of T-cell memory formation after mild COVID-19. TCRdb reanalysed the 5' RACE reads using MiXCR and keeps one entry per CDR3 protein. This table holds under 250,000 distinct CDR3 sequences, less than 20% found once. The specimen sequenced was PBMCs or a T cell subset sorted from them (not recorded which). These receptors were taken from an adult woman who had mild COVID-19 (a few samples of this study predate the infection). Cell type and time point are not known.

This clonotype showed up just a few times. This chain uses TRBV7-6 with TRBJ2-1; 8 bases agree with TRBD2. The CDR3 has 15 residues. Per the germline V gene, CDR1 is SGHVS and CDR2 is FNYEAQ. Germline trimming cut 1 base from V and 4 bases from J; bases unmatched to any gene: 3. CDR3 bases: TGTGCCAGCAGCTTAGGCGGGACTAGTTACAATGAGCAGTTCTTC. Its translation: CASSLGGTSYNEQFF.

This chain uses TRBV14 with TRBJ2-5, with 11 bases that match TRBD2. V shed 6 bases and J 3 bases; nucleotides not matched to a gene: 3. Germline V gene sequence: CDR1 SGHDN, CDR2 FVKESK. The CDR3 is made up of 14 amino acids. The CDR3: CASRPTSGEETQYF. The CDR3 coding sequence is TGTGCCAGCAGGCCGACTAGCGGGGAAGAGACCCAGTACTTC. Complete variable domain (other parts from reference TRBV14 and TRBJ2-5): EAGVTQFPSHSVIEKGQTVTLRCDPISGHDNLYWYRRVMGKEIKFLLHFVKESKQDESGMPNNRFLAERTGGTYSTLKVQPAELEDSGVYFCASRPTSGEETQYFGPGTRLLVL.

In its sample, this clonotype was seen many times. The J gene is TRBJ1-1, the V gene TRBV12-3 or TRBV12-4, with 8 bases aligning to TRBD1. The CDR3 runs to 13 residues. J lost 5 bases, V lost 5 bases, and 4 bases had no gene match. The DNA of the CDR3 is TGTGCCAGCAGTGGACAGGGTTGGACTGAAGCTTTCTTT. Residues: CASSGQGWTEAFF.

In its sample, this clonotype was seen a few times. This chain uses TRBV24-1 with TRBJ2-1; D is unclear. The CDR3 contains 15 residues. V lost 1 base to trimming and J lost 0 bases, with 6 bases between them. Germline values: CDR1 KGHDR, CDR2 SFDVKD. Written as DNA, the CDR3 is TGTGCCACCAGTGATTTTCGTAACTCCTACAATGAGCAGTTCTTC. Translated: CATSDFRNSYNEQFF.

The V call is TRBV20-1, the J call TRBJ2-2; maybe TRBD1 (7 bases). The V end lost 0 bases, the J end lost 5 bases, and 13 bases lay between the germline ends. In germline, CDR1 is DFQATT, CDR2 SNEGSKA (reference sequence). CDR3 length: 15 amino acids. This chain's CDR3 is CSARDRRGQTGELFF. The CDR3 coding sequence is TGCAGTGCTAGAGATCGGAGGGGGCAGACCGGGGAGCTGTTTTTT.

The chain has TRBV4-1 and TRBJ2-7, with 9 bases fitting TRBD1. V trimming: 0 bases; J trimming: 2 bases; junction bases outside the gene matches: 5. Germline V gene data show CDR1 as MGHRA and CDR2 as YSYEKL. This CDR3 has 16 residues. The CDR3, as DNA: TGCGCCAGCAGCCAAGATTTCGGGACAGGGACCTACGAGCAGTACTTC. Translating it yields CASSQDFGTGTYEQYF.

The V call is TRBV11-3, the J call TRBJ2-3; D is possibly TRBD1 (6 bases). The V and J ends lost 1 base and 1 base respectively, with 12 bases between them. Per the germline V gene, CDR1 is SGHNT and CDR2 is YENEEA. This CDR3 is built from 16 residues. This chain's CDR3 is CASSLGLGAGTDTQYF. The CDR3 coding sequence is TGTGCCAGCAGCTTAGGTCTGGGGGCGGGCACAGATACGCAGTATTTT. The entire variable domain, with the rest obtained from reference TRBV11-3 and TRBJ2-3, is as follows: EAGVVQSPRYKIIEKKQPVAFWCNPISGHNTLYWYLQNLGQGPELLIRYENEEAVDDSQLPKDRFSAERLKGVDSTLKIQPAELGDSAVYLCASSLGLGAGTDTQYFGPGTRLTVL.

The V and J genes are TRBV6-2 or TRBV6-3 and TRBJ2-7, with 11 bases aligning to TRBD1. The V and J ends lost 6 bases and 3 bases, in that order; junction bases with no gene match: 7. The CDR3 consists of 15 residues. CDR1 is MNHEY and CDR2 is SVGEGT in the germline V gene. In nucleotides, the CDR3 is TGTGCCAGCAGGCCCGGACAGGGGGCTCGCTACGAGCAGTACTTC. Translation gives CASRPGQGARYEQYF.

V is TRBV4-2 and J is TRBJ1-1, with D possibly matching TRBD1 (5 bases). This CDR3 contains 13 residues. The germline gives CDR1 LGHNA, CDR2 YNFKEQ. Trimming removed 1 base from V and 10 bases from J, with 13 bases in between. The CDR3 protein is CASSQATGLRAFF. As DNA, the CDR3 is TGTGCCAGCAGCCAAGCGACGGGGCTCCGAGCTTTCTTT.

Only a few counts were recorded for this clonotype. The chain recombines TRBV6-6 with TRBJ1-1, with TRBD1 as a possible D gene (6 bases). This CDR3 has 16 residues. CDR1 MNHNY and CDR2 SVGAGI come from the germline V gene (reference sequence). Trimming removed 4 bases from V and 0 bases from J, with 15 bases in between. The CDR3 loop reads CASSLVGGRLNTEAFF. The DNA of the CDR3 is TGTGCCAGCAGTTTAGTAGGGGGGCGCCTGAACACTGAAGCTTTCTTT.

This clonotype was picked up a small number of times. This chain links TRBV30 with TRBJ1-5; possibly TRBD1 for D (6 bases). Trimming stripped 5 bases from V and 6 bases from J, with 14 bases between. The CDR3 covers 13 residues. Per germline, CDR1 GTSNPN and CDR2 SVGIG (reference sequence). For the CDR3, the DNA is TGTGCCTGGGAGGAACAAGGGGGTCAGCCCCAGCATTTT. Translating gives CAWEEQGGQPQHF.

This clonotype was seen a handful of times. The chain combines TRBV12-3 or TRBV12-4 with TRBJ1-2, with D tentatively TRBD1 (5 bases). Trimming stripped 3 bases from V and 8 bases from J, with 7 bases between. The CDR3 spans 11 residues. The CDR3 reads CASSFGDGYTF. CDR3 bases: TGTGCCAGCAGTTTTGGGGACGGCTACACCTTC.

This clonotype showed up just a few times. The genes are TRBV19 and TRBJ2-7; no reliable D call. The V gene lost 5 bases and the J gene lost 1 base, with 15 bases spanning the gap. The length of the CDR3 is 15 residues. From germline, CDR1 is LNHDA and CDR2 SQIVND (reference sequence). DNA of the CDR3: TGTGCCAGTAGTCCCAGCCCCGTGGGGTCCTACGAGCAGTACTTC. It translates to CASSPSPVGSYEQYF.

This clonotype occurred a few times. The V call is TRBV3-1, the J call TRBJ2-1; 9 nucleotides align to TRBD2. V lost 4 bases and J lost 1; bases outside the gene matches: 14. Germline V gives CDR1 LGHDT, CDR2 YNNKEL (reference sequence). The CDR3 is made up of 19 amino acids. Here the CDR3 reads CASSPRYILTSGSYNEQFF. DNA for the CDR3: TGTGCCAGCAGCCCCCGATACATACTAACTAGCGGGTCCTACAATGAGCAGTTCTTC.

The genes are TRBV2 and TRBJ2-7, with D maybe TRBD1 (7 bases). The CDR3 is 15 amino acids. Looked up from germline, CDR1 is SNHLY and CDR2 is FYNNEI. V was cut by 8 bases and J by 2 bases, with 19 bases left in between. The CDR3 sequence: CASSVGRQGAYEQYF. The CDR3 coding sequence is TGTGCCAGCTCTGTTGGGAGGCAGGGGGCCTACGAGCAGTACTTC.

This clonotype occurred many times. This rearrangement joins TRBV6-6 to TRBJ2-5, with 7 positions matching TRBD2. V lost 2 bases to trimming and J lost 2 bases; unmatched junction nucleotides: 5. The CDR3 has 15 amino acids. The germline V gene encodes CDR1 MNHNY and CDR2 SVGAGI (reference sequence). The CDR3 nucleotides read TGTGCCAGCAGTTACGCCGGGACTAATCAAGAGACCCAGTACTTC. This codes for CASSYAGTNQETQYF.

This clonotype was seen only a few times. J is TRBJ1-2 and V is TRBV6-5; D uncertain. Trimming removed 6 bases at V and 2 bases at J, with 19 bases between. Germline lookup yields CDR1 MNHEY and CDR2 SVGAGI. This CDR3 is built from 16 residues. The CDR3 bases are TGTGCCAGCAGCCCTTACAGTGGAGGAGAAAACTATGGCTACACCTTC. Its protein is CASSPYSGGENYGYTF.

This clonotype was counted only a few times. CDR3 region: CSAQRGDEAFF. DNA of the CDR3: TGCAGCGCCCAGAGGGGGGATGAAGCTTTCTTT. This chain connects TRBV29-1 to TRBJ1-1; D is perhaps TRBD1 (6 bases). The V end lost 7 bases, the J end lost 7 bases, and 13 bases lay between the germline ends. CDR3 length: 11 residues. Germline V gene data show CDR1 as SQVTM and CDR2 as ANQGSEA.